The rows below give T cell receptor beta chains drawn from one sample of a study of identical twins. TCRdb re-derived calls from the 5' RACE reads in MiXCR, one entry per CDR3 protein. Here the sample spans under 800,000 distinct CDR3 sequences, roughly 20% being singletons. These same data were also listed under a study on T cells expressing NK-cell markers.

Sequencing was done on a sample of PBMCs. These receptors were collected from a woman in her late teens or twenties in good health. Both conserved end residues are part of each CDR3. Each record gives: CDR3 length, D gene, clone size, J gene, V gene, CDR3 protein, CDR3 DNA. A D gene is named only where the DNA matches it firmly. Size is stated for part of the rows, as once, few or many counts, or as a class when the clone is expanded.

length: 16; D: TRBD2; size: NA; J: TRBJ2-3; V: TRBV7-2; CDR3: CASSLAGRLSTDTQYF; DNA: TGTGCCAGCAGCTTAGCCGGGAGGTTAAGCACAGATACGCAGTATTTT
length: 15; D: NA; size: many; J: TRBJ1-6; V: TRBV6-5; CDR3: CASSYGRGLRTPLHF; DNA: TGTGCCAGCAGTTACGGCCGGGGTCTGAGAACACCCCTCCACTTT
length: 14; D: NA; size: NA; J: TRBJ2-7; V: TRBV20-1; CDR3: CSARVPSSYYEQYF; DNA: TGCAGTGCTAGGGTTCCTTCCTCCTACTACGAGCAGTACTTC
length: 14; D: TRBD1; size: NA; J: TRBJ1-1; V: TRBV12-3/TRBV12-4; CDR3: CASSLQTGSTEAFF; DNA: TGTGCCAGCAGTTTACAGACAGGGTCCACTGAAGCTTTCTTT
length: 14; D: NA; size: few; J: TRBJ2-7; V: TRBV10-2; CDR3: CASSERGSSYEQYF; DNA: TGCGCCAGCAGTGAGAGGGGGAGCTCCTACGAGCAGTACTTC
length: 15; D: NA; size: NA; J: TRBJ1-1; V: TRBV6-2/TRBV6-3; CDR3: CASSYLNQLDTEAFF; DNA: TGTGCCAGCAGTTATCTTAACCAGCTTGACACTGAAGCTTTCTTT
length: 16; D: TRBD1; size: NA; J: TRBJ2-5; V: TRBV9; CDR3: CASSLAGQGYQETQYF; DNA: TGTGCCAGCTCGCTCGCCGGACAGGGGTATCAAGAGACCCAGTACTTC
length: 11; D: NA; size: NA; J: TRBJ1-1; V: TRBV5-6; CDR3: CASSEGGEAFF; DNA: TGTGCCAGCAGTGAGGGGGGAGAAGCTTTCTTT
length: 13; D: NA; size: NA; J: TRBJ2-3; V: TRBV20-1; CDR3: CSALGAGSGTQYF; DNA: TGCAGTGCTCTAGGGGCAGGTTCGGGGACGCAGTATTTT
length: 14; D: NA; size: NA; J: TRBJ2-1; V: TRBV20-1; CDR3: CSARRGQVYNEQFF; DNA: TGCAGTGCTAGAAGGGGCCAAGTTTACAATGAGCAGTTCTTC
length: 15; D: NA; size: many; J: TRBJ1-1; V: TRBV5-1; CDR3: CASSYTGRGNTEAFF; DNA: TGCGCCAGCAGTTATACAGGGAGGGGGAACACTGAAGCTTTCTTT
length: 14; D: NA; size: many; J: TRBJ2-1; V: TRBV6-2/TRBV6-3; CDR3: CASSRPNGRGEQFF; DNA: TGTGCCAGCAGTCGGCCCAATGGACGGGGGGAGCAGTTCTTC
length: 13; D: TRBD2; size: many; J: TRBJ2-7; V: TRBV20-1; CDR3: CSVPGLASYEQYF; DNA: TGCAGTGTACCGGGACTAGCGTCGTACGAGCAGTACTTC
length: 17; D: NA; size: few; J: TRBJ2-1; V: TRBV2; CDR3: CASSELSGRTSYNEQFF; DNA: TGTGCCAGCAGTGAATTGTCAGGCCGCACTTCCTACAATGAGCAGTTCTTC
length: 12; D: NA; size: many; J: TRBJ2-7; V: TRBV15; CDR3: CATSGVNYEQYF; DNA: TGTGCCACCAGCGGGGTTAACTACGAGCAGTACTTC
length: 13; D: TRBD1; size: many; J: TRBJ2-5; V: TRBV5-1; CDR3: CASSRDSQETQYF; DNA: TGCGCCAGCAGCCGGGACAGCCAAGAGACCCAGTACTTC
length: 14; D: NA; size: NA; J: TRBJ1-1; V: TRBV5-1; CDR3: CATRRGGSNTEAFF; DNA: TGCGCCACCCGACGCGGGGGCTCGAACACTGAAGCTTTCTTT
length: 15; D: TRBD1; size: NA; J: TRBJ2-7; V: TRBV7-8; CDR3: CASRDPGQATYEQYF; DNA: TGTGCCAGCAGGGACCCGGGACAGGCAACCTACGAGCAGTACTTC
length: 14; D: NA; size: many; J: TRBJ2-7; V: TRBV20-1; CDR3: CSAAWGTLSYEQYF; DNA: TGCAGTGCTGCTTGGGGGACCCTCTCCTACGAGCAGTACTTC
length: 12; D: TRBD2; size: NA; J: TRBJ2-7; V: TRBV29-1; CDR3: CSAYRTSNEQYF; DNA: TGCAGCGCGTACCGGACTAGCAACGAGCAGTACTTC
length: 14; D: TRBD1; size: NA; J: TRBJ2-3; V: TRBV24-1; CDR3: CATSDPGQADTQYF; DNA: TGTGCCACCAGTGATCCAGGACAGGCAGATACGCAGTATTTT
length: 16; D: NA; size: NA; J: TRBJ2-2; V: TRBV28; CDR3: CASSPAGTMNTGELFF; DNA: TGTGCCAGCAGTCCGGCCGGGACGATGAACACCGGGGAGCTGTTTTTT
length: 14; D: TRBD2; size: few; J: TRBJ2-5; V: TRBV20-1; CDR3: CSALTSGVPETQYF; DNA: TGCAGTGCTCTGACCAGCGGGGTCCCGGAGACCCAGTACTTC
length: 13; D: NA; size: few; J: TRBJ1-4; V: TRBV6-5; CDR3: CASSYSGVEKLFF; DNA: TGTGCCAGCAGTTACTCGGGGGTGGAAAAACTGTTTTTT
length: 12; D: NA; size: NA; J: TRBJ1-2; V: TRBV7-9; CDR3: CASSPGTHGYTF; DNA: TGTGCCAGCAGCCCCGGGACCCATGGCTACACCTTC
length: 13; D: NA; size: many; J: TRBJ2-3; V: TRBV7-2; CDR3: CASVRSSTDTQYF; DNA: TGTGCCAGCGTTCGGAGTAGCACAGATACGCAGTATTTT
length: 13; D: NA; size: NA; J: TRBJ2-7; V: TRBV12-3/TRBV12-4; CDR3: CASSTHGANEQYF; DNA: TGTGCCAGCAGCACCCACGGGGCGAACGAGCAGTACTTC
length: 16; D: TRBD1; size: few; J: TRBJ1-1; V: TRBV12-3/TRBV12-4; CDR3: CASRTGTGSVGTEAFF; DNA: TGTGCCAGCAGGACCGGGACAGGGTCGGTAGGCACTGAAGCTTTCTTT
length: 17; D: NA; size: few; J: TRBJ2-3; V: TRBV20-1; CDR3: CSASGDLGRHSTDTQYF; DNA: TGCAGTGCTAGCGGAGATTTAGGACGCCATTCCACAGATACGCAGTATTTT
length: 17; D: TRBD1; size: few; J: TRBJ2-1; V: TRBV5-1; CDR3: CASSPTGGPRYYNEQFF; DNA: TGCGCCAGCAGCCCAACAGGGGGACCGAGATACTACAATGAGCAGTTCTTC
length: 15; D: TRBD2; size: few; J: TRBJ2-5; V: TRBV5-1; CDR3: CASSATGLARETQYF; DNA: TGCGCCAGCAGCGCCACGGGACTAGCTCGGGAGACCCAGTACTTC
length: 15; D: NA; size: once; J: TRBJ2-3; V: TRBV5-1; CDR3: CASSLANMGTDTQYF; DNA: TGCGCCAGCAGCTTGGCCAATATGGGCACAGATACGCAGTATTTT
length: 17; D: TRBD2; size: NA; J: TRBJ2-5; V: TRBV20-1; CDR3: CSARETSSGRETETQYF; DNA: TGCAGTGCTAGAGAAACTTCGTCGGGGCGGGAGACCGAGACCCAGTACTTC
length: 15; D: TRBD1; size: NA; J: TRBJ2-7; V: TRBV28; CDR3: CASRTTGTGLYEQYF; DNA: TGTGCCAGCAGAACGACCGGGACAGGGCTCTACGAGCAGTACTTC
length: 14; D: NA; size: NA; J: TRBJ2-1; V: TRBV6-1; CDR3: CASKYGGGSNEQFF; DNA: TGTGCCAGCAAGTACGGCGGAGGATCCAATGAGCAGTTCTTC
length: 16; D: NA; size: NA; J: TRBJ2-3; V: TRBV11-2; CDR3: CASSQSHRGSTDTQYF; DNA: TGTGCCAGCAGCCAGTCCCATAGAGGGAGCACAGATACGCAGTATTTT
length: 15; D: TRBD1; size: few; J: TRBJ2-2; V: TRBV5-1; CDR3: CASSFVDRVTGELFF; DNA: TGCGCCAGCAGCTTCGTGGACAGGGTCACCGGGGAGCTGTTTTTT
length: 16; D: TRBD2; size: NA; J: TRBJ2-1; V: TRBV19; CDR3: CASTPLAGVSYNEQFF; DNA: TGTGCCAGTACCCCCCTAGCGGGAGTCTCCTACAATGAGCAGTTCTTC
length: 15; D: NA; size: NA; J: TRBJ2-4; V: TRBV24-1; CDR3: CATSDFGLVRDIQYF; DNA: TGTGCCACCAGTGATTTTGGACTGGTAAGAGACATTCAGTACTTC
length: 13; D: NA; size: NA; J: TRBJ2-3; V: TRBV29-1; CDR3: CSVGYFSTDTQYF; DNA: TGCAGCGTTGGGTACTTTTCCACAGATACGCAGTATTTT
length: 16; D: NA; size: NA; J: TRBJ2-2; V: TRBV7-9; CDR3: CASSMPGNRPTGELFF; DNA: TGTGCCAGCAGCATGCCGGGAAACCGCCCCACCGGGGAGCTGTTTTTT
length: 16; D: NA; size: NA; J: TRBJ2-5; V: TRBV5-5; CDR3: CASSLDPASTQETQYF; DNA: TGTGCCAGCAGCTTGGATCCTGCGAGCACCCAAGAGACCCAGTACTTC
length: 9; D: NA; size: NA; J: TRBJ2-7; V: TRBV19; CDR3: CASRYEQYF; DNA: TGTGCCAGTAGATACGAGCAGTACTTC
length: 13; D: NA; size: NA; J: TRBJ2-3; V: TRBV10-3; CDR3: CATTGPVSDTQYF; DNA: TGTGCCACGACGGGGCCGGTTTCAGATACGCAGTATTTT
length: 16; D: TRBD1; size: NA; J: TRBJ1-1; V: TRBV18; CDR3: CASSPPTGTGASEAFF; DNA: TGTGCCAGCTCACCACCAACCGGGACAGGGGCATCAGAAGCTTTCTTT
length: 14; D: NA; size: NA; J: TRBJ2-3; V: TRBV27; CDR3: CASSLGAGPGTQYF; DNA: TGTGCCAGCAGTTTGGGGGCGGGACCGGGTACGCAGTATTTT
length: 17; D: NA; size: few; J: TRBJ2-5; V: TRBV28; CDR3: CASSPRGALPTRESQYF; DNA: TGTGCCAGCAGTCCTAGGGGCGCCTTACCCACAAGAGAGTCCCAGTACTTC
length: 15; D: NA; size: few; J: TRBJ2-7; V: TRBV4-3; CDR3: CASSQLIGGSYEQYF; DNA: TGCGCCAGCAGCCAACTAATCGGCGGCTCCTACGAGCAGTACTTC
length: 15; D: NA; size: NA; J: TRBJ1-4; V: TRBV7-8; CDR3: CASSLASTLNEKLFF; DNA: TGTGCCAGCAGCTTAGCATCCACTTTAAATGAAAAACTGTTTTTT
length: 11; D: NA; size: NA; J: TRBJ1-1; V: TRBV24-1; CDR3: CATSDGHEAFF; DNA: TGTGCCACCAGTGATGGACACGAAGCTTTCTTT
length: 15; D: TRBD1; size: NA; J: TRBJ2-7; V: TRBV27; CDR3: CASRVGTGGFYEQYF; DNA: TGTGCCAGCAGAGTGGGGACAGGGGGATTCTACGAGCAGTACTTC
length: 14; D: NA; size: few; J: TRBJ2-7; V: TRBV20-1; CDR3: CSAKGTSSSYEQYF; DNA: TGCAGTGCTAAGGGGACGTCGAGCTCCTACGAGCAGTACTTC
length: 16; D: NA; size: few; J: TRBJ2-3; V: TRBV9; CDR3: CASSVVQGGGSDTQYF; DNA: TGTGCCAGCAGCGTAGTGCAGGGCGGCGGGTCAGATACGCAGTATTTT
length: 15; D: TRBD1; size: NA; J: TRBJ1-5; V: TRBV11-2; CDR3: CASSWTQGTGQPQHF; DNA: TGTGCCAGCAGCTGGACACAGGGGACAGGACAGCCCCAGCATTTT
length: 11; D: NA; size: many; J: TRBJ2-3; V: TRBV20-1; CDR3: CSGRGPDTQYF; DNA: TGCAGTGGGCGGGGCCCAGATACGCAGTATTTT
length: 15; D: TRBD2; size: few; J: TRBJ2-5; V: TRBV6-1; CDR3: CASALGLAVGETQYF; DNA: TGTGCCAGCGCCCTCGGACTAGCCGTGGGAGAGACCCAGTACTTC
length: 13; D: NA; size: NA; J: TRBJ2-7; V: TRBV6-6; CDR3: CASSLVLRVGQYF; DNA: TGTGCCAGCAGTCTAGTTCTCAGGGTTGGGCAGTACTTC
length: 13; D: NA; size: NA; J: TRBJ1-2; V: TRBV12-3/TRBV12-4; CDR3: CASSLTIGYGYTF; DNA: TGTGCCAGCAGTTTAACTATTGGGTATGGCTACACCTTC
length: 12; D: NA; size: NA; J: TRBJ2-3; V: TRBV20-1; CDR3: CSARLAEDTQYF; DNA: TGCAGTGCTAGATTAGCGGAAGATACGCAGTATTTT
length: 13; D: NA; size: few; J: TRBJ1-1; V: TRBV20-1; CDR3: CSASWHSNTEAFF; DNA: TGCAGTGCTAGTTGGCATTCGAACACTGAAGCTTTCTTT